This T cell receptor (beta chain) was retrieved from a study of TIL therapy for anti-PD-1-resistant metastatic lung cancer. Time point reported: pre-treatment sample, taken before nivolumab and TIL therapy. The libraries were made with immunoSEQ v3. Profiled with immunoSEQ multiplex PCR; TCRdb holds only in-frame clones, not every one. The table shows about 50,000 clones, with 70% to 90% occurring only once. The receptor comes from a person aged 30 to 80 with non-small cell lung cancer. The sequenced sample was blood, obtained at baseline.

CDR3 nucleotides: TGTGCCAGTTCTCCGACAGTAATAGCCAAAAACATTCAGTACTTC. Translation: CASSPTVIAKNIQYF. The chain carries TRBV5-3 and TRBJ2-4, with a tentative D call TRBD1 (5 bases). TRBV5-3 is an ORF, and what it does is uncertain. The CDR3 is made up of 15 amino acids. The V gene lost 8 bases and the J gene lost 0 bases, with 15 bases spanning the gap.